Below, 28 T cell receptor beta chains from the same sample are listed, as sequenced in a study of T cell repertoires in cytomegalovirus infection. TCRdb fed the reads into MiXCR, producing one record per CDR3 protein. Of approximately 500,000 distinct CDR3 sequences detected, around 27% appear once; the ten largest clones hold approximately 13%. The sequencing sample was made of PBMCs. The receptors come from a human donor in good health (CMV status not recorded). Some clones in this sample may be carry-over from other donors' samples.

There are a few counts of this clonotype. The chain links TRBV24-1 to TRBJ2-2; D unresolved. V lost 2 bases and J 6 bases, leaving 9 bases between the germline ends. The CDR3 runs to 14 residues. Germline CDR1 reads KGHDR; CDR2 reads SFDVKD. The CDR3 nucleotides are TGTGCCACCAGTGATTCCCTTTGGTCCGGGGAGCTGTTTTTT. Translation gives CATSDSLWSGELFF.

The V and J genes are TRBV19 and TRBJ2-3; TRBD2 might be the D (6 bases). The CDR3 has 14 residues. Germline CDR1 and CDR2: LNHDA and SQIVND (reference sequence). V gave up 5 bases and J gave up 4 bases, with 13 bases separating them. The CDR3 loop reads CASSPPGLSDTQYF. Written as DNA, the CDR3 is TGTGCCAGTAGTCCCCCGGGACTGTCAGATACGCAGTATTTT.

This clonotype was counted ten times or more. The CDR3 is CASSTNTDTQYF. Here the CDR3 DNA reads TGTGCCAGCAGCACCAACACAGATACGCAGTATTTT. The chain recombines TRBV7-2 with TRBJ2-3, with D uncertain. V dropped 5 bases and J dropped 2 bases, with 5 bases sitting between them. Germline V gene data show CDR1 as SGHTA and CDR2 as FQGNSA. The CDR3 loop spans 12 amino acids. Supplemented by reference TRBV7-2 and TRBJ2-3, the full variable domain reads GAGVSQSPSNKVTEKGKDVELRCDPISGHTALYWYRQSLGQGLEFLIYFQGNSAPDKSGLPSDRFSAERTGGSVSTLTIQRTQQEDSAVYLCASSTNTDTQYFGPGTRLTVL.

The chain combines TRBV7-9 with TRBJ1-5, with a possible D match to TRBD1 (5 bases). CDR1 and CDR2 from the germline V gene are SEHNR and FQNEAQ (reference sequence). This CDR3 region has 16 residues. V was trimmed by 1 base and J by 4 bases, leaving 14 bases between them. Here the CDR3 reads CASSLGWGEGNQPQHF. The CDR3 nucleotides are TGTGCCAGCAGCTTAGGGTGGGGCGAAGGGAATCAGCCCCAGCATTTT.

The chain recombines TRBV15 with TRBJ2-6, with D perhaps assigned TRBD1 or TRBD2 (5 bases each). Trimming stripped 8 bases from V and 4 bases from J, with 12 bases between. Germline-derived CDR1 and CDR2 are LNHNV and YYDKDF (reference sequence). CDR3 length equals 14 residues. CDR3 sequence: CATRDGPGANVLTF. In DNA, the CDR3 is TGTGCCACCCGGGACGGACCCGGGGCCAACGTCCTGACTTTC.

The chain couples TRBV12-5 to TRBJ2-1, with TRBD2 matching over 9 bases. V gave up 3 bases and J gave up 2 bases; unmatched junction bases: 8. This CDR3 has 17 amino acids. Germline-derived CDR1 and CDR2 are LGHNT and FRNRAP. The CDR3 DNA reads TGTGCTAGTGGTTTCGCGGCGGGAGGGCCCCCCTACAATGAGCAGTTCTTC. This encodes CASGFAAGGPPYNEQFF.

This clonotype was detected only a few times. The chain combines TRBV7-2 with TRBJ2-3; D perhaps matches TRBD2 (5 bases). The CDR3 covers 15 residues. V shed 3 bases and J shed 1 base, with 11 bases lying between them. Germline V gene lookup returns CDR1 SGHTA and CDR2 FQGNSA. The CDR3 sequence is CASSFPISGTDTQYF. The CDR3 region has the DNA TGTGCCAGCAGCTTCCCGATTAGCGGCACAGATACGCAGTATTTT.

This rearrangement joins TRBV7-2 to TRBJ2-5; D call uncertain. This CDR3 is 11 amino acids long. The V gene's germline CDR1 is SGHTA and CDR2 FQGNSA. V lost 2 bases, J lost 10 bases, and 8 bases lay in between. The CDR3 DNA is TGTGCCAGCAGCTTATTGGGTGGCCAGTACTTC. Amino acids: CASSLLGGQYF.

DNA for the CDR3: TGTGCCACCAGCCGAACCCGGACTAGCGGGCAAGAGACCCAGTACTTC. This translates into CATSRTRTSGQETQYF. The chain combines TRBV15 with TRBJ2-5, with TRBD2 matching over 11 bases. Germline V CDR1 and CDR2: LNHNV, YYDKDF (reference sequence). J lost 2 bases, V lost 5 bases, and 7 bases had no gene match. The CDR3 loop spans 16 amino acids.

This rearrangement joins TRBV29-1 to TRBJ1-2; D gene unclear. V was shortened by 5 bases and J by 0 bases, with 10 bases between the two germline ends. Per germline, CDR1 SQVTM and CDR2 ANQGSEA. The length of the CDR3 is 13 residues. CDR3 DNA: TGCAGCGTTTCCCCCCGGGCTAACTATGGCTACACCTTC. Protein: CSVSPRANYGYTF.

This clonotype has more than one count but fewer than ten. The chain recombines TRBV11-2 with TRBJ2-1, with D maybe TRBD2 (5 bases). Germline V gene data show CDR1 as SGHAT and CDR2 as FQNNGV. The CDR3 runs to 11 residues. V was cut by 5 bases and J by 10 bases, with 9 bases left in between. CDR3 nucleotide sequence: TGTGCCAGCAGCGGAGGACTCGAGCAGTTCTTC. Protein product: CASSGGLEQFF.

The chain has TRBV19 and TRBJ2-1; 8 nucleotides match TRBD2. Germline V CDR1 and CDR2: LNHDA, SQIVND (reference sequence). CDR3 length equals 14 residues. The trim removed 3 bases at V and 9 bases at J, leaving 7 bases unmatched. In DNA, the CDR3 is TGTGCCAGTAGTATCCTAGCGGGTGCCGGTGAGCAGTTCTTC. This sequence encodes CASSILAGAGEQFF.

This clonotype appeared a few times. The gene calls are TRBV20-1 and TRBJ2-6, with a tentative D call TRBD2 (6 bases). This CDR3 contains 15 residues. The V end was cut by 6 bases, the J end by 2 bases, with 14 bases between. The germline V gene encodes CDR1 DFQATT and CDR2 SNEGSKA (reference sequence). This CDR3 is CSARRGMAGANVLTF. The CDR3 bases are TGCAGTGCCCGGCGGGGCATGGCTGGGGCCAACGTCCTGACTTTC.

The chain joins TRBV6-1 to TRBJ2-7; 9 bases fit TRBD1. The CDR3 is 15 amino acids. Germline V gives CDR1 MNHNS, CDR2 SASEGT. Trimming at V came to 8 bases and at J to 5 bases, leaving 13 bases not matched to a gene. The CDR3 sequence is CASAPGQGNRDEQYV. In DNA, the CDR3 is TGTGCCAGCGCCCCGGGACAGGGAAATAGGGACGAGCAGTACGTC.

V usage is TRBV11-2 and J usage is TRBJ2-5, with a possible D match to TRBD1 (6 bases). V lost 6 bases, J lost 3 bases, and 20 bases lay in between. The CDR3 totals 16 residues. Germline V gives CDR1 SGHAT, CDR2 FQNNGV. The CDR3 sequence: CASSATSGTQEETQYF. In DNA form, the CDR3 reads TGTGCCAGCAGTGCAACCTCCGGGACACAAGAAGAGACCCAGTACTTC.

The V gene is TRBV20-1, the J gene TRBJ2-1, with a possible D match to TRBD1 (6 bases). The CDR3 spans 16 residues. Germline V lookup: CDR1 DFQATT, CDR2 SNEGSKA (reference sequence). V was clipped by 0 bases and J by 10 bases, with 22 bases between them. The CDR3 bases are TGCAGTGCTAGAGACTTTGGGGGCTCGGGGATTTCGGAGCAGTTCTTC. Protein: CSARDFGGSGISEQFF.

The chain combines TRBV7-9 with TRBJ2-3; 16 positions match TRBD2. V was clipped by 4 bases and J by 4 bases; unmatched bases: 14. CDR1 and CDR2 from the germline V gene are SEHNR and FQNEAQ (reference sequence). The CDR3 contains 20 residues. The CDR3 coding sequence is TGTGCCAGCAGCTCCAATTATCCGGGACTAGCGGGAGGGCCCCCAGATACGCAGTATTTT. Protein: CASSSNYPGLAGGPPDTQYF.

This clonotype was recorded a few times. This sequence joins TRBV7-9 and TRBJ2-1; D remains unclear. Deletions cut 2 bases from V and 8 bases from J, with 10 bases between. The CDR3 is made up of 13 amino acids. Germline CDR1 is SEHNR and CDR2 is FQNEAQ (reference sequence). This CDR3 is CASSLSTFDEQFF. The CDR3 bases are TGTGCCAGCAGCTTAAGTACTTTTGATGAGCAGTTCTTC.

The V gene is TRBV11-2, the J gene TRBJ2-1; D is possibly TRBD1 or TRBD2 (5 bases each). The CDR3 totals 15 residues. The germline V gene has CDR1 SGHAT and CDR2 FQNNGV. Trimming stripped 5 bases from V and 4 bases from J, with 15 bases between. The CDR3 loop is CASSRQGRTYNEQFF. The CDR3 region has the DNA TGTGCCAGCAGCCGTCAGGGACGGACGTACAATGAGCAGTTCTTC.

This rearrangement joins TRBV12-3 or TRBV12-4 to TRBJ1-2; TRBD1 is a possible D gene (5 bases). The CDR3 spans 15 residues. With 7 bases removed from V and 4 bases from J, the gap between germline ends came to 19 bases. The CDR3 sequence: CASNTDGGGLYGYTF. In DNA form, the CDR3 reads TGTGCCAGCAATACCGACGGGGGGGGTCTCTATGGCTACACCTTC.

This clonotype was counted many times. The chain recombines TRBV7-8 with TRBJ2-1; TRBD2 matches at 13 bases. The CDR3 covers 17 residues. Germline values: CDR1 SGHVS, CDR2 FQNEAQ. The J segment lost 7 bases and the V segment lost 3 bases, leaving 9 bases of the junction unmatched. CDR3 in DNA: TGTGCCAGCAGCTTTGGACTAGCGGGAGAGTTAGGAAATGAGCAGTTCTTC. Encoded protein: CASSFGLAGELGNEQFF.

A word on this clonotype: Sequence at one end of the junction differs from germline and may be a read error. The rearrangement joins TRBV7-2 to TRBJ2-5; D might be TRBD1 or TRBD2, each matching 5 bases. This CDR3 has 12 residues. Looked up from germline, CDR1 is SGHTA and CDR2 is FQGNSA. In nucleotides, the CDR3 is TGTTCCAGCAGCCGAGAGGGGGAGACCCAGTACTTC. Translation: CSSSREGETQYF.

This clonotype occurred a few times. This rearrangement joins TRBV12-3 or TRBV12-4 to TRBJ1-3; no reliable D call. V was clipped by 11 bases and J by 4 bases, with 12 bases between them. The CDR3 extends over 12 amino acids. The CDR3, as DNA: TGTGCCGGGAAAGGCTCCGGAAACACCATATATTTT. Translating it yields CAGKGSGNTIYF.

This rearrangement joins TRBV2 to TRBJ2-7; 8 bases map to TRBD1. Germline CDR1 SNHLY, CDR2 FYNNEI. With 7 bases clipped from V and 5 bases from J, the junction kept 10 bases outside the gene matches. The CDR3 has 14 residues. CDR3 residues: CASKKDREDHEQYF. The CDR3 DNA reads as TGTGCCAGCAAGAAGGACAGGGAAGATCACGAGCAGTACTTC.

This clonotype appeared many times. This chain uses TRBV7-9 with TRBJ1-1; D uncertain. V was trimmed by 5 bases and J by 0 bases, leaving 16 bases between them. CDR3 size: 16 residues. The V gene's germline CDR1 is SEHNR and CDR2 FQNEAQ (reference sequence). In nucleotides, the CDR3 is TGTGCCAGCAGCCCAGGCCGGACGATAATGAACACTGAAGCTTTCTTT. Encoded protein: CASSPGRTIMNTEAFF.

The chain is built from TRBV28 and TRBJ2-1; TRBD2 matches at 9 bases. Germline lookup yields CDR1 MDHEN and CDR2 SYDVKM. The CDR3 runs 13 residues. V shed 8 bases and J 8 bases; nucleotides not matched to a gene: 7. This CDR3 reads CASGSSGRHEQFF. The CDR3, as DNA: TGTGCCAGCGGTAGTAGCGGGAGACATGAGCAGTTCTTC.

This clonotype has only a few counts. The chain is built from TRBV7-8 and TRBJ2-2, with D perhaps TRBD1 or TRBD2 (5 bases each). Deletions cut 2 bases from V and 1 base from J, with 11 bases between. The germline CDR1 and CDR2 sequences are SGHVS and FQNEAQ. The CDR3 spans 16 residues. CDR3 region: CASSLKRDLNTGELFF. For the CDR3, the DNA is TGTGCCAGCAGCTTAAAACGGGACCTGAACACCGGGGAGCTGTTTTTT. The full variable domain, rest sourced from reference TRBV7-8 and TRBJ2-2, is GAGVSQSPRYKVAKRGQDVALRCDPISGHVSLFWYQQALGQGPEFLTYFQNEAQLDKSGLPSDRFFAERPEGSVSTLKIQRTQQEDSAVYLCASSLKRDLNTGELFFGEGSRLTVL.

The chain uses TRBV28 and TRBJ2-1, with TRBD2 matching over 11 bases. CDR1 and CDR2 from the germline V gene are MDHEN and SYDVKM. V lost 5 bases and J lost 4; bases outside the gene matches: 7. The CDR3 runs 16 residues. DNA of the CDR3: TGTGCCAGCAGTCTGTCGGGACTAGCGGATTACAATGAGCAGTTCTTC. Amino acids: CASSLSGLADYNEQFF.